Detailed here is one T cell receptor beta chain. No antigen is known for it. CDR1 and CDR2 from the germline V gene are SGHNT and YYREEE (reference sequence). This CDR3 is built from 14 residues. V was cut by 2 bases and J by 3 bases, with 11 bases left in between. The assay was immunoSEQ multiplex PCR, and TCRdb's table has in-frame clones only and misses some. Here the sample spans tens of thousands of clones, around 74% being singletons. This sample's time point: baseline, week 1 (first vaccination visit). Treatment denoted: pre-vaccination baseline after standard-of-care therapy. Patients carried new grade 3 or 4 IDH1-mutant astrocytomas lacking nuclear ATRX. The data stem from a study of a mutant IDH1 vaccine in newly diagnosed glioma. Study background: Treated patients, approximately 60% male and roughly 40% female, averaged approximately 40 years of age.

The study, taken as a whole, reports: More than 80% of patients showed vaccine-induced immune responses across multiple MHC alleles.

Here the sequenced sample was PBMCs, taken from a glioma patient treated with radiotherapy, temozolomide or both. The chain uses TRBV5-4 and TRBJ2-5, with D perhaps given as TRBD1 or TRBD2 (7 bases each). This clonotype originated in a man aged 45 to 65 with glioma. The CDR3 protein is CASSFPGGEETQYF. The CDR3 DNA reads TGTGCCAGCAGCTTTCCAGGGGGGGAAGAGACCCAGTACTTC. Combining the CDR3 with reference TRBV5-4 and TRBJ2-5 gives the whole variable domain ETGVTQSPTHLIKTRGQQVTLRCSSQSGHNTVSWYQQALGQGPQFIFQYYREEENGRGNFPPRFSGLQFPNYSSELNVNALELDDSALYLCASSFPGGEETQYFGPGTRLLVL.